A single sample is the source of the 25 T cell receptor beta chains below, sequenced in a study of cytomegalovirus exposure and HLA in healthy donors. Measured with immunoSEQ multiplex PCR; TCRdb has only the in-frame clones, and not every one. In the table there are 150,000 to 200,000 clones, roughly nine tenths of which are singletons. The sample comprised PBMCs. These TCRs come from a man younger than 30 in good health and CMV-seropositive.

V and J are TRBV27 and TRBJ1-5; D may be TRBD1 (5 bases). V lost 6 bases and J lost 7, with 13 bases in between. CDR1 and CDR2 from the germline V gene are MNHEY and SMNVEV (reference sequence). This CDR3 spans 13 amino acids. In DNA form, the CDR3 reads TGTGCCAGCAGCCCCCCAGGGTTCCAGCCCCAGCATTTT. It encodes CASSPPGFQPQHF.

The V and J genes are TRBV19 and TRBJ2-1; 7 nucleotides agree with TRBD2. The CDR3 spans 15 residues. Germline values: CDR1 LNHDA, CDR2 SQIVND (reference sequence). J gave up 0 bases and V 7 bases, and 6 bases lay outside the gene matches. The CDR3 DNA reads as TGTGCCAGTACCGTTAGCGGGCCCTCCTACAATGAGCAGTTCTTC. It encodes CASTVSGPSYNEQFF.

The chain has TRBV28 and TRBJ2-7; the match to TRBD1 covers 10 bases. Looked up from germline, CDR1 is MDHEN and CDR2 is SYDVKM. This CDR3 is 13 amino acids long. The junction had 5 bases not matched to a gene; V was cut back by 5 bases and J by 7 bases. CDR3 sequence reads: CASSRQGAREQYF. The CDR3 DNA reads as TGTGCCAGCAGTCGACAGGGGGCCAGAGAGCAGTACTTC.

The table lists this clone with a count of one. The V and J genes are TRBV9 and TRBJ1-3, with D maybe TRBD1 (6 bases). Per germline, CDR1 SGDLS and CDR2 YYNGEE. The CDR3 runs 14 residues. Trimming pared 4 bases from V and 2 bases from J, leaving 10 bases between. CDR3 in DNA: TGTGCCAGCAGCCCCCGACAGGCTGGAAACACCATATATTTT. It specifies CASSPRQAGNTIYF.

The V and J genes are TRBV7-9 and TRBJ2-5; D is unclear. V lost 4 bases, J lost 5 bases, and 11 bases lay in between. The germline V gene encodes CDR1 SEHNR and CDR2 FQNEAQ (reference sequence). This CDR3 region has 13 residues. CDR3 DNA: TGTGCCAGCAGCTGGTGGGCTTTTGAGACCCAGTACTTC. Translation: CASSWWAFETQYF.

The chain employs TRBV6-6 and TRBJ2-5; 8 positions match TRBD2. V lost 6 bases to trimming and J lost 5 bases; unmatched junction nucleotides: 5. Looked up from germline, CDR1 is MNHNY and CDR2 is SVGAGI (reference sequence). This CDR3 has 13 amino acids. Written as DNA, the CDR3 is TGTGCCAGCAGGCGGGGGGCGGGGGAGACCCAGTACTTC. This sequence encodes CASRRGAGETQYF.

This chain links TRBV14 with TRBJ2-7; 12 bases are shared with TRBD2. Looked up from germline, CDR1 is SGHDN and CDR2 is FVKESK. The CDR3 extends over 15 amino acids. Trimming took 4 bases from V and 3 from J; bases not matched to a gene: 4. The CDR3 sequence: CASSLRLAGVYEQYF. CDR3 DNA sequence: TGTGCCAGCAGCCTACGACTAGCGGGAGTCTACGAGCAGTACTTC. The full variable domain, its missing parts supplied by reference TRBV14 and TRBJ2-7, is EAGVTQFPSHSVIEKGQTVTLRCDPISGHDNLYWYRRVMGKEIKFLLHFVKESKQDESGMPNNRFLAERTGGTYSTLKVQPAELEDSGVYFCASSLRLAGVYEQYFGPGTRLTVT.

On this clone itself: Other DNA variants within this sample encode the same CDR3. The genes are TRBV30 and TRBJ1-5; D is possibly TRBD1 (6 bases). Trimming stripped 2 bases from V and 1 base from J, with 9 bases between. This CDR3 is 14 amino acids long. Germline CDR1 GTSNPN, CDR2 SVGIG (reference sequence). The chain's CDR3 is CAWSLGASNQPQHF. The CDR3 DNA follows: TGTGCCTGGAGTTTGGGGGCAAGCAATCAGCCCCAGCATTTT. Combining the CDR3 with reference TRBV30 and TRBJ1-5 gives the whole variable domain SQTIHQWPATLVQPVGSPLSLECTVEGTSNPNLYWYRQAAGRGLQLLFYSVGIGQISSEVPQNLSASRPQDRQFILSSKKLLLSDSGFYLCAWSLGASNQPQHFGDGTRLSIL.

The chain employs TRBV6-5 and TRBJ1-5, with D possibly being TRBD1 (5 bases). There are 15 residues in the CDR3. Trimming took off 6 bases at V and 3 bases at J, with 15 bases between the two ends. CDR1 MNHEY and CDR2 SVGAGI come from the germline V gene. CDR3 in amino acids: CASSSGAGINQPQHF. As DNA, the CDR3 is TGTGCCAGCAGCTCCGGGGCGGGGATCAATCAGCCCCAGCATTTT.

V gene TRBV7-2 combines with J gene TRBJ2-1, with 8 bases matching TRBD2. V was clipped by 2 bases and J by 8 bases; unmatched bases: 8. This CDR3 is built from 15 residues. Germline lookup yields CDR1 SGHTA and CDR2 FQGNSA. The CDR3 loop reads CASSLIQRERYEQFF. CDR3 nucleotide sequence: TGTGCCAGCAGCTTAATCCAGCGGGAGAGGTATGAGCAGTTCTTC.

The V gene is TRBV4-1, the J gene TRBJ1-5; TRBD1 matches at 7 bases. CDR1 and CDR2 (germline): MGHRA, YSYEKL. This CDR3 is 16 amino acids long. The ends lost 2 bases at V and 4 bases at J; junction bases unmatched: 8. The CDR3 region is CASSQSGTATNQPQHF. In DNA form, the CDR3 reads TGCGCCAGCAGCCAATCCGGGACAGCAACAAATCAGCCCCAGCATTTT.

CDR3 DNA: TGTGCCAGTAGGGGGGACAGGGGAAATGGCTACACCTTC. It translates to CASRGDRGNGYTF. This chain joins TRBV19 and TRBJ1-2; 10 bases fit TRBD1. Germline CDR1 is LNHDA and CDR2 is SQIVND (reference sequence). J gave up 6 bases and V 6 bases, and 4 bases lay outside the gene matches. This CDR3 has 13 residues.

The V and J genes are TRBV29-1 and TRBJ2-3; 13 positions agree with TRBD2. The CDR3 is made up of 16 amino acids. Germline V lookup: CDR1 SQVTM, CDR2 ANQGSEA. Trimming removed 6 bases from V and 6 bases from J; junction bases left unmatched: 12. The DNA for the CDR3 is TGCAGCGTCGGTGGACTAGCGGGAGTGGGGCCGGATACGCAGTATTTT. This encodes CSVGGLAGVGPDTQYF.

This clone was observed a handful of times. J is TRBJ2-7 and V is TRBV6-1; D call uncertain. Trimming took 6 bases from V and 4 from J, leaving 7 bases between them. Germline V gene data show CDR1 as MNHNS and CDR2 as SASEGT. The CDR3 is made up of 11 amino acids. CDR3 DNA: TGTGCCAGCAGCGACTCTTACGAGCAGTACTTC. As protein: CASSDSYEQYF.

The chain links TRBV4-2 to TRBJ2-1, with 8 bases fitting TRBD2. Germline V gene lookup returns CDR1 LGHNA and CDR2 YNFKEQ. The CDR3 covers 17 residues. V shed 1 base, J shed 7 bases, and the junction held 12 bases outside the gene matches. Here the CDR3 DNA reads TGTGCCAGCAGCCAAGCGGATGGAATAGCGGGATTGAATGAGCAGTTCTTC. Its protein is CASSQADGIAGLNEQFF.

CDR3 DNA sequence: TGTGCCAGCCGAATACAAGAGAACACTGAAGCTTTCTTT. It codes for CASRIQENTEAFF. The V gene is TRBV7-3, the J gene TRBJ1-1; D is undetermined. V was shortened by 8 bases and J by 1 base, with 11 bases between the two germline ends. This CDR3 is 13 amino acids long. Germline V gene data show CDR1 as SGHTA and CDR2 as FQGTGA.

This sequence joins TRBV2 and TRBJ2-3, with no clear D. CDR1 and CDR2 from the germline V gene are SNHLY and FYNNEI. Trimming pared 6 bases from V and 4 bases from J, leaving 26 bases between. The CDR3 length is 18 residues. The CDR3, as DNA: TGTGCCAGCAGCGTCACAGTGTCTACCGTTGGATTTTCAGATACGCAGTATTTT. It codes for CASSVTVSTVGFSDTQYF.

The rearrangement joins TRBV7-9 to TRBJ2-7; 12 nucleotides align to TRBD2. The germline V gene has CDR1 SEHNR and CDR2 FQNEAQ (reference sequence). This CDR3 is 19 amino acids long. V lost 4 bases and J lost 5; bases outside the gene matches: 18. The CDR3 loop reads CASSSSNLAGGRDWHEQYF. In DNA form, the CDR3 reads TGTGCCAGCAGCTCTAGTAATCTAGCGGGAGGGCGGGACTGGCACGAGCAGTACTTC.

This clone occurred once. V gene TRBV7-3 combines with J gene TRBJ2-2; TRBD1 aligns across 7 bases. This CDR3 is 14 amino acids long. The germline V gene has CDR1 SGHTA and CDR2 FQGTGA. Losses at the gene ends were 5 bases for V and 4 bases for J; bases not matched to a gene: 4. This chain's CDR3 is CASSLGTATGELFF. The CDR3 DNA sequence: TGTGCCAGCAGCCTTGGGACAGCCACCGGGGAGCTGTTTTTT. Using reference TRBV7-3 and TRBJ2-2 for the parts outside the CDR3, the full variable domain is GAGVSQTPSNKVTEKGKYVELRCDPISGHTALYWYRQSLGQGPEFLIYFQGTGAADDSGLPNDRFFAVRPEGSVSTLKIQRTERGDSAVYLCASSLGTATGELFFGEGSRLTVL.

The V call is TRBV19, the J call TRBJ1-2; 7 bases align to TRBD1. Germline CDR1 reads LNHDA; CDR2 reads SQIVND (reference sequence). This CDR3 has 15 residues. J was trimmed by 6 bases and V by 3 bases; bases with no gene match: 10. The CDR3 DNA follows: TGTGCCAGTAGTATTGGTGTTCGGGGACAGCATGGCTACACCTTC. This codes for CASSIGVRGQHGYTF.

The genes are TRBV11-2 and TRBJ2-1; 8 bases align to TRBD1. The CDR3 sequence is 15 residues long. Trimming removed 1 base from V and 1 base from J; junction bases left unmatched: 0. The germline V gene encodes CDR1 SGHAT and CDR2 FQNNGV. CDR3 protein: CASSLGQGSYNEQFF. The CDR3 DNA follows: TGTGCCAGCAGCTTAGGACAGGGGTCCTACAATGAGCAGTTCTTC.

The chain carries TRBV6-5 and TRBJ2-2; D is perhaps TRBD1 (7 bases). The CDR3 extends over 16 amino acids. Germline V gene data show CDR1 as MNHEY and CDR2 as SVGAGI. Trimming removed 0 bases at V and 4 bases at J, with 12 bases between. CDR3 residues: CASSYSNQGGTGELFF. The CDR3 DNA reads as TGTGCCAGCAGTTACTCGAACCAGGGGGGCACCGGGGAGCTGTTTTTT.

The rearrangement uses TRBV5-4 and TRBJ1-1; D is unresolved. The CDR3 is made up of 14 amino acids. The V and J ends lost 1 base and 2 bases respectively, with 9 bases between them. Germline V gives CDR1 SGHNT, CDR2 YYREEE (reference sequence). The CDR3 DNA reads TGTGCCAGCAGCTTGTATGGGCCTAACACTGAAGCTTTCTTT. Translated: CASSLYGPNTEAFF.

Written as DNA, the CDR3 is TGCGCCAGCAGCGCCGACAGGGGGCAAGGGGATGAGCAGTTCTTC. Translated: CASSADRGQGDEQFF. The chain uses TRBV5-1 and TRBJ2-1; 10 bases align to TRBD1. The V and J ends lost 4 bases and 8 bases, in that order; junction bases with no gene match: 9. The CDR3 extends over 15 amino acids. CDR1 is SGHRS, CDR2 YFSETQ, per germline.

The sample holds one count of this clone. CDR3 amino acids: CSVEGSGTSVDEQFF. CDR3 bases: TGCAGCGTTGAAGGCTCCGGGACTAGCGTCGATGAGCAGTTCTTC. The rearrangement links TRBV29-1 to TRBJ2-1; 10 positions agree with TRBD2. The CDR3 contains 15 residues. J gave up 8 bases and V 1 base, and 8 bases lay outside the gene matches. The germline gives CDR1 SQVTM, CDR2 ANQGSEA.